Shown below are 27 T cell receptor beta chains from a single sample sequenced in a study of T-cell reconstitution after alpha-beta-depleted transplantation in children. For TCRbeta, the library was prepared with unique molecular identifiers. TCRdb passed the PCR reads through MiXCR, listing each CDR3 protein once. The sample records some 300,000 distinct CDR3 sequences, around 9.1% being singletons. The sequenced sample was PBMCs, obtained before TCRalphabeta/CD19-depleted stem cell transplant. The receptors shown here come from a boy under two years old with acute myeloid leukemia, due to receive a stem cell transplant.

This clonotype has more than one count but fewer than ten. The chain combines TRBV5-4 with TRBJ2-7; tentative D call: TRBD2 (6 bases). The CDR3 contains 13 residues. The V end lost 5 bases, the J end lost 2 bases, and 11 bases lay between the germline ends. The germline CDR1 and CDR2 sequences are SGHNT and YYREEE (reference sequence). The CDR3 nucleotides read TGTGCCAGCAGGGACGGGGGTACCTACGAGCAGTACTTC. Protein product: CASRDGGTYEQYF.

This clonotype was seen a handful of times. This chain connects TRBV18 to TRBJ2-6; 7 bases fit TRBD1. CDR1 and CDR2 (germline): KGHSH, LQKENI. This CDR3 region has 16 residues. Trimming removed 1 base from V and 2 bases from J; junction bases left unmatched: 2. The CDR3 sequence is CASSPQGATGANVLTF. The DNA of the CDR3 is TGTGCCAGCTCACCACAGGGGGCGACTGGGGCCAACGTCCTGACTTTC.

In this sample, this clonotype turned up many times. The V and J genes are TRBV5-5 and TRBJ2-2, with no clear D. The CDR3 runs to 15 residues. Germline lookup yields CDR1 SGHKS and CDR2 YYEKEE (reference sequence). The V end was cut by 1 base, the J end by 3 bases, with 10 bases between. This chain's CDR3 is CASSLQASYTGELFF. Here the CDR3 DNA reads TGTGCCAGCAGCTTGCAGGCTTCTTACACCGGGGAGCTGTTTTTT.

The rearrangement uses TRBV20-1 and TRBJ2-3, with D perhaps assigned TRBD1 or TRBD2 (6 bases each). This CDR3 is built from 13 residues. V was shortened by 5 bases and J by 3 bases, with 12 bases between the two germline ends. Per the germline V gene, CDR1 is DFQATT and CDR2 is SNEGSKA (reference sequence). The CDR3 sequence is CSAGGGKTDTQYF. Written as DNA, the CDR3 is TGCAGTGCTGGGGGCGGGAAAACAGATACGCAGTATTTT.

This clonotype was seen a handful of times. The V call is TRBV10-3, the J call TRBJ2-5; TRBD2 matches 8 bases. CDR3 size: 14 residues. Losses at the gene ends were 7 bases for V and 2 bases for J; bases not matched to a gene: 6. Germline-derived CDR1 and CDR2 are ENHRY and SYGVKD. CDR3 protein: CAINHREGQETQYF. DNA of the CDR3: TGTGCCATCAATCACCGGGAGGGACAAGAGACCCAGTACTTC.

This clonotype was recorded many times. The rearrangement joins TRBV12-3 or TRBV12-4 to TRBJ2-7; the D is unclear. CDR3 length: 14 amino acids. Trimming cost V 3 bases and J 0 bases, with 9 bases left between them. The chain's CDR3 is CASSFGVPSYEQYF. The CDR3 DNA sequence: TGTGCCAGCAGTTTTGGGGTCCCCTCCTACGAGCAGTACTTC.

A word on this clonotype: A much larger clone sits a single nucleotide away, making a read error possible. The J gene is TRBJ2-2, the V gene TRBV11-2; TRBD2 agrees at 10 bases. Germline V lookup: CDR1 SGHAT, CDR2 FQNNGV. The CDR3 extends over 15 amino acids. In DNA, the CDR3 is TGTGCCAGCAGCCCCTTAGCGGGGGGCCCCGGGGATCTGTTTTTT. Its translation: CASSPLAGGPGDLFF.

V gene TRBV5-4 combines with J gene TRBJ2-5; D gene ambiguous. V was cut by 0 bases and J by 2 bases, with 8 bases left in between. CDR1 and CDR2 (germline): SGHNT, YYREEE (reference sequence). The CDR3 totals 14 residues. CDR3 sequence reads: CASSLGRAQETQYF. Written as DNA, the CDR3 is TGTGCCAGCAGCTTGGGCAGAGCTCAAGAGACCCAGTACTTC.

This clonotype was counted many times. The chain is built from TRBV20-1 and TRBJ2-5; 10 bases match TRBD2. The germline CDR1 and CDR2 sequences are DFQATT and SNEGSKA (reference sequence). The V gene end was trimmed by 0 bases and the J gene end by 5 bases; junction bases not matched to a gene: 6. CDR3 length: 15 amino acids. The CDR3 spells CSARDLSGREETQYF. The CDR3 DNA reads TGCAGTGCTAGAGATCTCAGCGGGAGGGAGGAGACCCAGTACTTC.

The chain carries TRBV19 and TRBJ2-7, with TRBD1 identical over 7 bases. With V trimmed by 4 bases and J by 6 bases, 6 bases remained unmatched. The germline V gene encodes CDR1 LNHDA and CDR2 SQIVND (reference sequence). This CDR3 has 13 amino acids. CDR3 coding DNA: TGTGCCAGTAGTAGGAAGACAGGGCCCGAGCAGTACTTC. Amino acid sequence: CASSRKTGPEQYF.

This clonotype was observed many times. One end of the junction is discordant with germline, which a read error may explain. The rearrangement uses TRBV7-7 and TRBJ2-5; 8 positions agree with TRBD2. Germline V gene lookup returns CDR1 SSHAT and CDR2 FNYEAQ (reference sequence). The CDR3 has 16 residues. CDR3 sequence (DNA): TGTGCTAGCAGCACACGACTAGCGCCGGGGAAAGAGACCCAGTACTTC. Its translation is CASSTRLAPGKETQYF.

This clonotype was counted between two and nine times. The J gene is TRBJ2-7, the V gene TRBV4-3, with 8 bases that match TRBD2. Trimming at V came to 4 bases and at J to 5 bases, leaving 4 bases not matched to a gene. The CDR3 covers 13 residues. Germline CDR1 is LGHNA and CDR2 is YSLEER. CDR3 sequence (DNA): TGCGCCAGCAGCCCCGGGACTAGGAACGAGCAGTACTTC. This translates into CASSPGTRNEQYF.

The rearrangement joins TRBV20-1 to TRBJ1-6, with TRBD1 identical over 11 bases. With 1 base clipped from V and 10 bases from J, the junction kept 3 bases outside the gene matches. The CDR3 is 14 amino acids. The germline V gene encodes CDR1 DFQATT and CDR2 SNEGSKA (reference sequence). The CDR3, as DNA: TGCAGTGCTAGAGGGACAGGGGGCGAATCACCCCTCCACTTT. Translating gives CSARGTGGESPLHF.

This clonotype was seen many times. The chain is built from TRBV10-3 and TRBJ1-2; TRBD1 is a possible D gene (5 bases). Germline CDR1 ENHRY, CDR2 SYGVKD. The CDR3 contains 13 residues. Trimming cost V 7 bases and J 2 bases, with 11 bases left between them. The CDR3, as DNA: TGTGCCATCATGCGGGGCCCAAACTATGGCTACACCTTC. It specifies CAIMRGPNYGYTF.

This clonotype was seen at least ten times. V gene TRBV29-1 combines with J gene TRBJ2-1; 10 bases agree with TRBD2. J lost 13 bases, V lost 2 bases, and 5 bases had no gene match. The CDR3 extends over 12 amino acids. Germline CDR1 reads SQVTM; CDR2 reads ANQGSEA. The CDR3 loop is CSVERTSGAQFF. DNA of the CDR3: TGCAGCGTTGAAAGGACTAGCGGCGCTCAGTTCTTC.

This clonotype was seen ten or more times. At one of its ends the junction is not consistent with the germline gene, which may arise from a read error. CDR3 loop: CASSLDRTNEQFF. CDR3 DNA: TGTGCTAGCAGCTTAGACAGGACCAATGAGCAGTTCTTC. The chain uses TRBV7-7 and TRBJ2-1, with D tentatively TRBD1 (6 bases). This CDR3 is built from 13 residues. CDR1 SSHAT and CDR2 FNYEAQ come from the germline V gene (reference sequence).

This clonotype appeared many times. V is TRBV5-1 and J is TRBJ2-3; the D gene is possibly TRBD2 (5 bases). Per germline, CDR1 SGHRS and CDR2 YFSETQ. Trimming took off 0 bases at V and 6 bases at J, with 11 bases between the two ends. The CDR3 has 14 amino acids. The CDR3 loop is CASSLGGPGDTQYF. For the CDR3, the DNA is TGCGCCAGCAGCTTGGGCGGGCCGGGGGATACGCAGTATTTT.

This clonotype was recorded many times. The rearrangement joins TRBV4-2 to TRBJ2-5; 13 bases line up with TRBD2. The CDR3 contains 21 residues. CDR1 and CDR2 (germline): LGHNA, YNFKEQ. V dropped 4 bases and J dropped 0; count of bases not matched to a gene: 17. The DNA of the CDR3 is TGTGCCAGCAGCCCGGACACCCCGGGACTAGCGGGACTGACGTACCAAGAGACCCAGTACTTC. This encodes CASSPDTPGLAGLTYQETQYF.

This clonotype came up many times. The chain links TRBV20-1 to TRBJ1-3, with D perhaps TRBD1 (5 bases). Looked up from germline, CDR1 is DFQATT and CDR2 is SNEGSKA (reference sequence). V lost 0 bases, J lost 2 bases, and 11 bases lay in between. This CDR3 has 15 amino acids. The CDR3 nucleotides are TGCAGTGCTAGAGAGGGGCAGGGCGCTGGAAACACCATATATTTT. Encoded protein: CSAREGQGAGNTIYF.

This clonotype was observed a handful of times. This chain's CDR3 is CSASGTLWVYEQYF. Here the CDR3 DNA reads TGCAGTGCGTCCGGGACCCTATGGGTTTACGAGCAGTACTTC. The chain employs TRBV20-1 and TRBJ2-7; the D gene could be TRBD1 or TRBD2 (5 bases each). This CDR3 contains 14 residues. CDR1 DFQATT and CDR2 SNEGSKA come from the germline V gene (reference sequence). V was clipped by 6 bases and J by 4 bases, with 19 bases between them.

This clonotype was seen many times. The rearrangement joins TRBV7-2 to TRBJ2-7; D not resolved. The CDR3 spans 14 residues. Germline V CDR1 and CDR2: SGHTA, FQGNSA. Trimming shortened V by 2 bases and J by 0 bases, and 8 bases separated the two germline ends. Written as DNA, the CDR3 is TGTGCCAGCAGCTTATATGGTTCCTCCTACGAGCAGTACTTC. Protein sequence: CASSLYGSSYEQYF.

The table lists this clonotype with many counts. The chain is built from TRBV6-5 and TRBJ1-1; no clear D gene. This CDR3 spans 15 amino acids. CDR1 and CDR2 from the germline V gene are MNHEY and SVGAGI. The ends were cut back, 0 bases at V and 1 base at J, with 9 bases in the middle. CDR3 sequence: CASSYSGWTNTEAFF. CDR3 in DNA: TGTGCCAGCAGTTACTCGGGTTGGACGAACACTGAAGCTTTCTTT.

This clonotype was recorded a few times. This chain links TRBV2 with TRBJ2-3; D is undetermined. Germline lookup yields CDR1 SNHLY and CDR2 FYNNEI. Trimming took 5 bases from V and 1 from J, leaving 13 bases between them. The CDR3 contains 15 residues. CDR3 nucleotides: TGTGCCAGCAGTTATAGTGGGATCGGCACAGATACGCAGTATTTT. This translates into CASSYSGIGTDTQYF. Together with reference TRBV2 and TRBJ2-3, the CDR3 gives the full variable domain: EPEVTQTPSHQVTQMGQEVILRCVPISNHLYFYWYRQILGQKVEFLVSFYNNEISEKSEIFDDQFSVERPDGSNFTLKIRSTKLEDSAMYFCASSYSGIGTDTQYFGPGTRLTVL.

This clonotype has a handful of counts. The DNA for the CDR3 is TGTGCCAGCAGCCAAGAACGGGTAGACGGGGAGCTGTTTTTT. It codes for CASSQERVDGELFF. This sequence joins TRBV14 and TRBJ2-2; D unclear. Per the germline V gene, CDR1 is SGHDN and CDR2 is FVKESK. This CDR3 has 14 amino acids. V dropped 0 bases and J dropped 7 bases, with 9 bases sitting between them.

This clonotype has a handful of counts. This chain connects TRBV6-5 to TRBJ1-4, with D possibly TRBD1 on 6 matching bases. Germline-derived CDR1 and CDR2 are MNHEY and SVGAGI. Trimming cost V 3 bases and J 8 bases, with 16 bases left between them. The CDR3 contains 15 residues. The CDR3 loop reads CASSYVGGGPEKLFF. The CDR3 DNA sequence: TGTGCCAGCAGTTATGTGGGAGGGGGGCCCGAAAAACTGTTTTTT.

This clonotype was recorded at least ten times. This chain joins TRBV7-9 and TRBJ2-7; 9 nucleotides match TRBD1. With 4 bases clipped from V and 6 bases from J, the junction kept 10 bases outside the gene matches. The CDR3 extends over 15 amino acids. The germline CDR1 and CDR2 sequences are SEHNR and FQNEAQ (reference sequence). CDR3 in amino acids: CASSSRTGATSEQYF. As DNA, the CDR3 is TGTGCCAGCAGCTCCCGGACAGGGGCCACCAGCGAGCAGTACTTC.

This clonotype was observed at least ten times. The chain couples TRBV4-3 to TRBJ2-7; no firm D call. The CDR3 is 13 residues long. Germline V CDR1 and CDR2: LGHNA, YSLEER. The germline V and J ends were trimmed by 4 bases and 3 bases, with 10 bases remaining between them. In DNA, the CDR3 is TGCGCCAGCAGCCGCTCCCCGGACTACGAGCAGTACTTC. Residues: CASSRSPDYEQYF.